These T cell receptor beta chains were read from a single sample in a study of regulatory T cells in long-lasting Graves disease. TCRdb itself ran the multiplex PCR reads through MiXCR, one entry per CDR3 protein. This table holds about 520,000 distinct CDR3 sequences, 12% found once. These records were also assigned to another study, of T cells in Graves' hyperthyroidism and ophthalmopathy.

The input for sequencing was peripheral blood mononuclear cells (PBMCs), taken at new diagnosis, from a patient treated with antithyroid drugs. These receptor sequences come from a woman under 40 with Graves disease. CDR3s include the opening cysteine and the closing phenylalanine or tryptophan. A D gene is named only where the DNA matches it firmly. Clone size is shown for a subset of rows, as once, few, many or a class of expanded clone.

v_gene,abundance,d_gene,j_gene,CDR3aa,CDR3nt
TRBV20-1,-,TRBD2,TRBJ2-7,CSARTSGSSPPYEQYF,TGCAGTGCTAGGACTAGCGGGAGTAGTCCCCCCTACGAGCAGTACTTC
TRBV28,many,TRBD2,TRBJ2-1,CASSPRWLAGNEQFF,TGTGCCAGCAGTCCCCGGTGGTTAGCGGGCAATGAGCAGTTCTTC
TRBV12-3/TRBV12-4,once,-,TRBJ2-1,CATTTGNNEQFF,TGTGCCACCACCACAGGGAACAATGAGCAGTTCTTC
TRBV28,many,TRBD1,TRBJ2-3,CASSPTGTVDTDTQYF,TGTGCCAGCAGTCCGACAGGGACGGTAGACACAGATACGCAGTATTTT
TRBV20-1,many,TRBD2,TRBJ2-7,CSARVSGRGYEQYF,TGCAGTGCTAGAGTCAGCGGGAGAGGGTACGAGCAGTACTTC
TRBV29-1,many,-,TRBJ2-5,CSVHPGRETQYF,TGCAGCGTACACCCTGGGAGGGAGACCCAGTACTTC
TRBV5-1,-,TRBD1,TRBJ2-3,CASATGTETDTQYF,TGCGCCAGCGCCACCGGGACAGAAACAGATACGCAGTATTTT
TRBV7-3,many,TRBD1,TRBJ1-1,CASSSEGAIGNTEAFF,TGTGCCAGCAGCTCCGAGGGGGCGATAGGGAACACTGAAGCTTTCTTT
TRBV9,-,-,TRBJ1-5,CASSATGLLNQPQHF,TGTGCCAGCAGCGCGACAGGCCTGTTAAATCAGCCCCAGCATTTT
TRBV19,-,-,TRBJ1-3,CASSIRASSGNTIYF,TGTGCCAGTAGTATCAGGGCAAGCTCTGGAAACACCATATATTTT
TRBV20-1,many,-,TRBJ2-1,CSASVGLGWEQFF,TGCAGTGCTAGTGTTGGACTGGGGTGGGAGCAGTTCTTC
TRBV20-1,few,-,TRBJ2-3,CSARVGLALDTQYF,TGCAGTGCTAGAGTGGGGCTAGCTCTAGATACGCAGTATTTT
TRBV18,many,-,TRBJ2-1,CASSPREGVLHEQFF,TGTGCCAGCTCACCACGTGAGGGAGTGTTGCATGAGCAGTTCTTC
TRBV2,many,-,TRBJ2-7,CASSGRDWTYEQYF,TGTGCCAGCAGTGGCCGGGACTGGACCTACGAGCAGTACTTC
TRBV6-1,-,-,TRBJ2-7,CASSLQATYEQYF,TGTGCCAGCAGTCTACAGGCCACCTACGAGCAGTACTTC
TRBV5-1,many,TRBD1,TRBJ1-4,CASSAGQVFNEKLFF,TGCGCCAGCAGCGCTGGACAGGTCTTTAATGAAAAACTGTTTTTT
TRBV30,-,-,TRBJ2-7,CARTLPLPGPYEQYF,TGTGCCAGGACTCTGCCCCTACCGGGGCCCTACGAGCAGTACTTC
TRBV6-1,-,-,TRBJ2-1,CASYEGSYNEQFF,TGTGCCAGCTATGAGGGCTCCTACAATGAGCAGTTCTTC
TRBV7-2,-,TRBD2,TRBJ2-1,CASSSNLAGVWSRNEQFF,TGTGCCAGCAGCTCCAACCTAGCGGGAGTTTGGTCCCGCAATGAGCAGTTCTTC
TRBV29-1,many,-,TRBJ2-1,CSVAYNEQFF,TGCAGCGTCGCGTACAATGAGCAGTTCTTC
TRBV6-5,few,-,TRBJ1-1,CASSYGAGEYTEAFF,TGTGCCAGCAGTTACGGGGCAGGGGAGTACACTGAAGCTTTCTTT
TRBV7-9,many,TRBD1,TRBJ2-3,CASRWNGQGADTQYF,TGTGCCAGCAGATGGAACGGACAGGGCGCAGATACGCAGTATTTT
TRBV6-1,-,-,TRBJ1-3,CASSPQGFAGNTIYF,TGTGCCAGCAGTCCACAGGGTTTTGCTGGAAACACCATATATTTT
TRBV6-2/TRBV6-3,many,-,TRBJ1-4,CASSDAVFKPMSTNEKLFF,TGTGCCAGCAGTGACGCTGTTTTTAAGCCCATGTCGACTAATGAAAAACTGTTTTTT
TRBV28,many,TRBD2,TRBJ2-3,CASSSPLISGRNTDTQYF,TGTGCCAGCAGTTCCCCCTTGATTAGCGGGAGAAACACAGATACGCAGTATTTT
TRBV20-1,many,-,TRBJ1-4,CSARRLQGNEKLFF,TGCAGTGCTCGAAGACTCCAGGGGAATGAAAAACTGTTTTTT
TRBV11-3,many,-,TRBJ2-1,CASSPGLEQFF,TGTGCCAGCAGCCCGGGACTCGAGCAGTTCTTC
TRBV27,many,TRBD1,TRBJ2-7,CASSTQGASYEQYF,TGTGCCAGCAGTACACAGGGGGCCAGCTACGAGCAGTACTTC
TRBV20-1,many,TRBD1,TRBJ2-3,CSASGLTGESSDTQYF,TGCAGTGCTAGTGGCTTGACAGGGGAGTCTTCAGATACGCAGTATTTT
TRBV20-1,many,-,TRBJ1-1,CSARGRQVRGAEAFF,TGCAGTGCTAGAGGCCGACAGGTCCGGGGAGCTGAAGCTTTCTTT
TRBV3-1,many,TRBD1,TRBJ1-5,CASSQDRVHQPQHF,TGTGCCAGCAGCCAGGACAGGGTCCATCAGCCCCAGCATTTT
TRBV12-3/TRBV12-4,many,-,TRBJ2-7,CASSLVYGSYEQYF,TGTGCCAGCAGTTTAGTTTACGGGTCCTACGAGCAGTACTTC